Listed below are T cell receptor beta chains from one sample, sequenced in a study of control samples from healthy donors and cancer patients. Measured with immunoSEQ multiplex PCR; TCRdb has only the in-frame clones, and not every one. The table lists 100,000 to 150,000 clones, over 85% of them singletons. What was sequenced was blood. These receptors originate from a man aged 30 to 39 in good health. CDR3s include the opening cysteine and the closing phenylalanine or tryptophan. The D gene is left open where the match is weak. For some rows the clone size is stated as once, few or many, or as a class when expanded; others skip it.

>-|TRBV28|TRBJ2-7|once
CASSFGDEQYF
TGTGCCAGCAGTTTTGGGGACGAGCAGTACTTC
>TRBD1|TRBV27|TRBJ1-2|-
CASSLTGGKGNYGYTF
TGTGCCAGCAGTTTAACAGGGGGCAAGGGGAACTATGGCTACACCTTC
>-|TRBV25-1|TRBJ1-5|-
CASSGGGQPQHF
TGTGCCAGCAGTGGCGGGGGCCAGCCCCAGCATTTT
>-|TRBV7-8|TRBJ1-1|-
CASRPGPGFYTEAFF
TGTGCCAGCAGGCCCGGGCCAGGGTTTTACACTGAAGCTTTCTTT
>-|TRBV2|TRBJ2-1|-
CASSGPADSSYNEQFF
TGTGCCAGCAGTGGCCCAGCCGACAGCTCCTACAATGAGCAGTTCTTC
>-|TRBV6-2/TRBV6-3|TRBJ1-5|-
CASSYNFQGQPQHF
TGTGCCAGCAGTTACAACTTTCAGGGTCAGCCCCAGCATTTT
>-|TRBV28|TRBJ1-4|-
CASSYGINEKLFF
TGTGCCAGCAGTTACGGGATTAATGAAAAACTGTTTTTT
>-|TRBV4-1|TRBJ1-2|once
CASSQDGGGVYGYTF
TGCGCCAGCAGCCAAGATGGCGGAGGGGTCTATGGCTACACCTTC
>-|TRBV12-5|TRBJ1-1|-
CASASNVGTEAFF
TGTGCTAGTGCCTCGAATGTGGGCACTGAAGCTTTCTTT
>TRBD1|TRBV30|TRBJ2-4|-
CAWSGTGGNIQYF
TGTGCCTGGAGTGGGACAGGGGGGAACATTCAGTACTTC
>TRBD1|TRBV6-5|TRBJ2-7|once
CASWSSGQGVGEQYF
TGTGCCAGCTGGTCCTCGGGACAGGGAGTCGGCGAGCAGTACTTC
>-|TRBV16|TRBJ2-6|-
CASSPYMAFSSDGANVLTF
TGTGCCAGCAGCCCCTATATGGCTTTCTCCTCGGATGGGGCCAACGTCCTGACTTTC
>-|TRBV27|TRBJ1-2|-
CASSFTGIYGYTF
TGTGCCAGCAGTTTCACAGGGATCTATGGCTACACCTTC
>-|TRBV2|TRBJ1-1|-
CHSARGGNTEAFF
TGCCACAGCGCCCGCGGAGGGAACACTGAAGCTTTCTTT
>-|TRBV19|TRBJ2-2|-
CAAQRGDYTGELFF
TGTGCCGCTCAGAGGGGGGATTACACCGGGGAGCTGTTTTTT
>-|TRBV6-2/TRBV6-3|TRBJ1-2|-
CASSFGGGYTF
TGTGCCAGCAGTTTTGGCGGTGGCTACACCTTC
>TRBD1|TRBV28|TRBJ1-2|-
CASRARDSYGYTF
TGTGCCAGCAGGGCTCGGGACAGCTATGGCTACACCTTC
>-|TRBV7-9|TRBJ1-3|-
CASSLQWGSAGNTIYF
TGTGCCAGCAGCTTGCAGTGGGGGTCAGCTGGAAACACCATATATTTT
>TRBD1|TRBV27|TRBJ1-2|-
CASSPDRVGYTF
TGTGCCAGCAGCCCCGACAGGGTCGGCTACACCTTC
>-|TRBV18|TRBJ1-4|-
CASSPRGGKEKLFF
TGTGCCAGCTCACCACGGGGAGGCAAAGAAAAACTGTTTTTT
>TRBD2|TRBV28|TRBJ2-1|-
CASSLRRTSGVYNEQFF
TGTGCCAGCAGCTTACGGAGGACTAGCGGGGTTTACAATGAGCAGTTCTTC
>-|TRBV27|TRBJ2-5|once
CASSPIGGTQYF
TGTGCCAGCAGTCCCATCGGGGGGACCCAGTACTTC
>-|TRBV27|TRBJ1-1|-
CASSQGGGYTEAFF
TGTGCCAGCAGCCAAGGGGGGGGGTACACTGAAGCTTTCTTT
>-|TRBV6-1|TRBJ2-7|-
CASSEETHRPTYEQYF
TGTGCCAGCAGTGAAGAGACACACAGGCCTACCTACGAGCAGTACTTC
>TRBD2|TRBV7-8|TRBJ2-5|-
CASRPTSPETQYF
TGTGCCAGCAGACCGACTAGCCCAGAGACCCAGTACTTC
>TRBD2|TRBV18|TRBJ2-7|once
CASSPGLADEQYF
TGTGCCAGCTCCCCGGGACTAGCCGACGAGCAGTACTTC
>TRBD1|TRBV7-2|TRBJ2-7|-
CASSPRSGTGGTYEQYF
TGTGCCAGCAGCCCGCGATCCGGGACAGGGGGAACCTACGAGCAGTACTTC
>-|TRBV5-5|TRBJ1-6|-
CASNLQVYNSPLHF
TGTGCCAGCAACTTACAGGTTTATAATTCACCCCTCCACTTT
>TRBD1|TRBV4-1|TRBJ2-7|few
CASSQDQGQGYEQYF
TGCGCCAGCAGCCAAGATCAGGGACAGGGGTACGAGCAGTACTTC